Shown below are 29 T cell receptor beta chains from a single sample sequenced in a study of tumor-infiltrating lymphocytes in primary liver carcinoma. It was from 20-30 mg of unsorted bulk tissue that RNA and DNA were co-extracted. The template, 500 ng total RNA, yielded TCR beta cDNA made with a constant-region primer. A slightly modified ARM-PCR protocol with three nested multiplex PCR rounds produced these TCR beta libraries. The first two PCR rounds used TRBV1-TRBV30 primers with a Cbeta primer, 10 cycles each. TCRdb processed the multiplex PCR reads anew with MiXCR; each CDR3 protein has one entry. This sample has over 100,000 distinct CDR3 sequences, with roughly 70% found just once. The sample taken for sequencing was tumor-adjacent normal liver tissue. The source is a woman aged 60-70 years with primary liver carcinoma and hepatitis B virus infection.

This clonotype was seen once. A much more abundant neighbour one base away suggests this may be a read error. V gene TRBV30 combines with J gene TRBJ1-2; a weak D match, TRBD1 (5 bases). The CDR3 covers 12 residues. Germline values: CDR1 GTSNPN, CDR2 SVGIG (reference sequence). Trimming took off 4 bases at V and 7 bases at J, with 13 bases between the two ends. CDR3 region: CAWTKHRCGYTF. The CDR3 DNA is TGTGCCTGGACAAAGCACAGGTGTGGCTACACCTTC.

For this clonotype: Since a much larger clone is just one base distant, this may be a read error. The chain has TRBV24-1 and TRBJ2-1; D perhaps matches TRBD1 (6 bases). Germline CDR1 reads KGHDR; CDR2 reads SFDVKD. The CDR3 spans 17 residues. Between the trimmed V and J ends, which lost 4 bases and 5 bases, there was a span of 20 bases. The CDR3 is CATSDPRVVGGDNEQFF. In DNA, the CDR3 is TGTGCCACCAGTGACCCCCGGGTGGTAGGGGGAGACAATGAGCAGTTCTTC.

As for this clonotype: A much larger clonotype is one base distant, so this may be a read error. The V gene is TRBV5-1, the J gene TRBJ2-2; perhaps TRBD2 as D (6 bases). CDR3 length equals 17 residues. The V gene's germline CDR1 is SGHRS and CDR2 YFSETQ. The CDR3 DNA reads TGCGCCACCAGCCGACGTGTGGTAGCGGTATTTTCCGGGGAGCTGTTTTTT. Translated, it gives CATSRRVVAVFSGELFF.

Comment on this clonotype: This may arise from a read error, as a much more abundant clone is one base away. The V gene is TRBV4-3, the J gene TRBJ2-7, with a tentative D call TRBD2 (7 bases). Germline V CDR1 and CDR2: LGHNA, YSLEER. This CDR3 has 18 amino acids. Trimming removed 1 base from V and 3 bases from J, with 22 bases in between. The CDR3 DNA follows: TGCGCCAGCAGCCAAGCTGTGAGGGGGGGTCACATTAGCTACGAGCAGTACTTC. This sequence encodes CASSQAVRGGHISYEQYF.

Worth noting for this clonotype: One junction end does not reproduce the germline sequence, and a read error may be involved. The CDR3 sequence: CSVEDTDMQYF. The CDR3 coding sequence is TGCAGCGTTGAGGATACAGATATGCAGTATTTT. V usage is TRBV29-1 and J usage is TRBJ2-3; D remains ambiguous. This CDR3 contains 11 residues. Germline V gene lookup returns CDR1 SQVTM and CDR2 ANQGSEA.

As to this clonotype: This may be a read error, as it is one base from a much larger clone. The CDR3 is CASSLSRLNTAAFF. The CDR3 nucleotides are TGTGCCAGCAGCTTGAGCAGGTTGAACACTGCAGCTTTCTTT. V usage is TRBV7-9 and J usage is TRBJ1-1; D is undetermined. The CDR3 is 14 amino acids. CDR1 and CDR2 from the germline V gene are SEHNR and FQNEAQ (reference sequence).

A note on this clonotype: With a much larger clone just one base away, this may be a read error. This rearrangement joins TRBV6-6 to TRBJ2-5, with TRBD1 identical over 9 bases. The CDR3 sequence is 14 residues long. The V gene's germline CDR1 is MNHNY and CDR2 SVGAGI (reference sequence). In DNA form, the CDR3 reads TGTCCCAGCAGCGACGGACAGGGGCGAGAGACCCAGTACTTC. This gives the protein CPSSDGQGRETQYF.

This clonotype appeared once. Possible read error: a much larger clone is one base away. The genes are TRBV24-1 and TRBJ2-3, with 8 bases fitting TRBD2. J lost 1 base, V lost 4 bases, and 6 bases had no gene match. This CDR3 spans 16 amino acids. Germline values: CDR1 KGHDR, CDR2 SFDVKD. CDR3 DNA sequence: TGTGCCACCAGTGAGGCGGGAGGAGGAGGCACAGATACGCAGTATTTT. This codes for CATSEAGGGGTDTQYF.

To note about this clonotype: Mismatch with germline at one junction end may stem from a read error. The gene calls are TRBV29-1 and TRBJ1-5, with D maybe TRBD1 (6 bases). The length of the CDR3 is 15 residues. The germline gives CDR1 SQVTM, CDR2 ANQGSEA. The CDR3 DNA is TGCAGCGTTAGTGGGGGCGCGGGAAACAATCAGCCCCAACATTTT. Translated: CSVSGGAGNNQPQHF.

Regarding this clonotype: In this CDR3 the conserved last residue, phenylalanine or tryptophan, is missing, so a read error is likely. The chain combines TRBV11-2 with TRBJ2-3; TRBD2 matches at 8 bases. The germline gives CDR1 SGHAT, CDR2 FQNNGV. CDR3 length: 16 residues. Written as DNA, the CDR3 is TGTGCCAGCAGCGCTGGTAGCGGGGCTAACACAGATATGCAGTATATT. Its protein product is CASSAGSGANTDMQYI.

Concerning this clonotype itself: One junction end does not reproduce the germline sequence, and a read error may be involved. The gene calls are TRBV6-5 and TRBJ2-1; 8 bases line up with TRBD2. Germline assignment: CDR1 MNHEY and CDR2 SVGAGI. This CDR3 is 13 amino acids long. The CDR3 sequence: CASIYSGLAKQLF. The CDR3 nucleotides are TGTGCCAGCATTTACTCCGGACTAGCTAAGCAGCTCTTC.

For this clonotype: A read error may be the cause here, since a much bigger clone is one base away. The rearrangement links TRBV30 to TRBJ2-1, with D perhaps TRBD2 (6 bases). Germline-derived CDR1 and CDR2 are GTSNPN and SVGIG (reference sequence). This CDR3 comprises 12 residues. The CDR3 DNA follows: TGTGCCTGGAGTGTACGGGGGAATGAGCAGCTCTTC. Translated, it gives CAWSVRGNEQLF.

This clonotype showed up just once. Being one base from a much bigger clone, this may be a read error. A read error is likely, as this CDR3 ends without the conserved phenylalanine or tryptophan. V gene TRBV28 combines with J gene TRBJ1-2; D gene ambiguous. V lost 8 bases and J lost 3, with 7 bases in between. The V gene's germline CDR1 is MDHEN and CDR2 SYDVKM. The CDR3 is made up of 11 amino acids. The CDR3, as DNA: TGTGCCAGCTTCCGCTACTATGGCTACACCTTA. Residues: CASFRYYGYTL.

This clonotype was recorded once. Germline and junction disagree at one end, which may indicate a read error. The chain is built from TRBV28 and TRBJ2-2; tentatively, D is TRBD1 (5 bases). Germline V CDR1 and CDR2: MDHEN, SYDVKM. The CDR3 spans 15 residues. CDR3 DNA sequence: TGTGCCAGCGGTTTAGCAGGGTCGAGCACCTGGGAGCTGTTTTTT. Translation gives CASGLAGSSTWELFF. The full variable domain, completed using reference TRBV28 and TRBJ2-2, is DVKVTQSSRYLVKRTGEKVFLECVQDMDHENMFWYRQDPGLGLRLIYFSYDVKMKEKGDIPEGYSVSREKKERFSLILESASTNQTSMYLCASGLAGSSTWELFFGEGSRLTVL.

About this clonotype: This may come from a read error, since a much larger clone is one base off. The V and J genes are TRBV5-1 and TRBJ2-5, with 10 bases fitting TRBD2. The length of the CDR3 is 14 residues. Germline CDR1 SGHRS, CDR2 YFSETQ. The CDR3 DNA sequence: TGCACCAGCAGCTCCGGGACTAGCGAAGAGACCCAGTACTTC. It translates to CTSSSGTSEETQYF.

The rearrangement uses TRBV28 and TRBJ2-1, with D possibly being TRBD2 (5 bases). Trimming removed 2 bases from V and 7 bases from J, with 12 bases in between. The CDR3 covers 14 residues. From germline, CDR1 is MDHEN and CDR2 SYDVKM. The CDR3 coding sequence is TGTGCCAGCAGTTTACGCGGACGAGGGAATGAGCAGTTCTTC. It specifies CASSLRGRGNEQFF.

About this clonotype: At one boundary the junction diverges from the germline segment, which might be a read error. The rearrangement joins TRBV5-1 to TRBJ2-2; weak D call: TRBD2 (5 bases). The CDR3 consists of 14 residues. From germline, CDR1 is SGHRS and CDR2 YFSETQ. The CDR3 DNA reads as TGCGCCAGCAGCTTGACTGTAAACACCGGGGAGCTGCTTTTT. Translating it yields CASSLTVNTGELLF. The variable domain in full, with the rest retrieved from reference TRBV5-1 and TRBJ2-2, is KAGVTQTPRYLIKTRGQQVTLSCSPISGHRSVSWYQQTPGQGLQFLFEYFSETQRNKGNFPGRFSGRQFSNSRSEMNVSTLELGDSALYLCASSLTVNTGELLFGEGSRLTVL.

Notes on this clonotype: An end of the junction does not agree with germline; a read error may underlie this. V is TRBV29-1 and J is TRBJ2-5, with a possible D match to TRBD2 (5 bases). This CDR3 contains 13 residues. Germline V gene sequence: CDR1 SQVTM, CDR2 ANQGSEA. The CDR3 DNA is TGTAGCGTTACCTTGGGCGGCCAGCAGACCCAGTACTTC. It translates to CSVTLGGQQTQYF. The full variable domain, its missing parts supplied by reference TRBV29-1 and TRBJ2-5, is SAVISQKPSRDICQRGTSLTIQCQVDSQVTMMFWYRQQPGQSLTLIATANQGSEATYESGFVIDKFPISRPNLTFSTLTVSNMSPEDSSIYLCSVTLGGQQTQYFGPGTRLLVL.

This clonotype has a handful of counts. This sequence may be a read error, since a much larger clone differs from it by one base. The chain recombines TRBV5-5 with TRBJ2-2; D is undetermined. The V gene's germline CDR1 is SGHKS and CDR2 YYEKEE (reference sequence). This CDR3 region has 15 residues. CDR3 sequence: CASSLWVENIGELFF. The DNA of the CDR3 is TGTGCCAGCAGCTTGTGGGTAGAGAACATCGGGGAGCTGTTTTTT.

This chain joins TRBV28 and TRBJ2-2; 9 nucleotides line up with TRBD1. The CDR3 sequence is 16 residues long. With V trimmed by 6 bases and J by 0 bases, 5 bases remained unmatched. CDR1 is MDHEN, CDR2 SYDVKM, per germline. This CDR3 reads CASRFRQGANTGELFF. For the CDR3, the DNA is TGTGCCAGCAGGTTCAGACAGGGGGCGAACACCGGGGAGCTGTTTTTT.

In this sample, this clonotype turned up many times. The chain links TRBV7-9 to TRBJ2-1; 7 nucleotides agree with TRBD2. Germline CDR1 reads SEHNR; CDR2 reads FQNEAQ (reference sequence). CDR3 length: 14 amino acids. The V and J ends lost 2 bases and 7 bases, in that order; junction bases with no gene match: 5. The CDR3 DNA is TGTGCCAGCAGCTTACCGGCACTAGCGAATGAGCAGTTCTTC. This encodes CASSLPALANEQFF.

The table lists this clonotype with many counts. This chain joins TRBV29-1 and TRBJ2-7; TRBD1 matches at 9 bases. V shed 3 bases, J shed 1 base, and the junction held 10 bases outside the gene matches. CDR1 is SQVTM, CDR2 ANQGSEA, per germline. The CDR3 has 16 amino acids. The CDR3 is CSVDRGTGTLSYEQYF. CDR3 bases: TGCAGCGTTGATAGGGGGACAGGGACCCTTTCCTACGAGCAGTACTTC.

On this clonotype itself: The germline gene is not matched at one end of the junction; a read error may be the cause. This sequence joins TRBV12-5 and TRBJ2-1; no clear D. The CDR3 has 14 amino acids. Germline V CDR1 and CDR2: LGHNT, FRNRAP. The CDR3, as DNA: TGCGGTAGTGGTTTGGTCGACACCGACAATGAGCAGTTCTTC. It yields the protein CGSGLVDTDNEQFF. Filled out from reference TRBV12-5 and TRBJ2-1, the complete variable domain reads DARVTQTPRHKVTEMGQEVTMRCQPILGHNTVFWYRQTMMQGLELLAYFRNRAPLDDSGMPKDRFSAEMPDATLATLKIQPSEPRDSAVYFCGSGLVDTDNEQFFGPGTRLTVL.

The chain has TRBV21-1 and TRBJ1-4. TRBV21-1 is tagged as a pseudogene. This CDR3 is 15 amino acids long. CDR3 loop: CASSKKHGSNEKLFF. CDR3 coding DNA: TGTGCCAGCAGCAAAAAGCACGGAAGCAATGAAAAACTGTTTTTT.

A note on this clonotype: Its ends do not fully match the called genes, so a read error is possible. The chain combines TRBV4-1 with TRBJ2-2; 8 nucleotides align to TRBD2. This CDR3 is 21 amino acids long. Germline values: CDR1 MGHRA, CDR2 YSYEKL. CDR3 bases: TGCGCCAGCGGCCAAGATGGGTCCTGGGGCCTGACTAGCGTGAACACCAGGGAGCTGTTTTTT. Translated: CASGQDGSWGLTSVNTRELFF.

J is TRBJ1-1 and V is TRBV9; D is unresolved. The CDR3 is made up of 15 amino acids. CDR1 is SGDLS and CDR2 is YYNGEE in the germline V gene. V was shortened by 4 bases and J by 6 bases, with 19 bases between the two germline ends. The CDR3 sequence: CASSPQTSWGAEAFF. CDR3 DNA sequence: TGTGCCAGCAGCCCTCAGACCAGTTGGGGAGCTGAAGCTTTCTTT.

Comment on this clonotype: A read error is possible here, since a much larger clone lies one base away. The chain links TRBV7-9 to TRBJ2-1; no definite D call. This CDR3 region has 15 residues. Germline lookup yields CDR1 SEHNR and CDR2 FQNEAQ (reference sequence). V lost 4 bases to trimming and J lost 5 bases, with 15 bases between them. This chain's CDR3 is CASSYSFGPHNEQFF. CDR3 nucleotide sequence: TGTGCCAGCAGCTACTCCTTTGGGCCCCACAATGAGCAGTTCTTC.

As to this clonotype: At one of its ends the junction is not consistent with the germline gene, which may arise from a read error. CDR3 protein: CASSPEREAGELFF. In nucleotides, the CDR3 is TGTGCCAGCAGTCCGGAGAGGGAGGCCGGGGAACTGTTTTTT. The J gene is TRBJ2-2, the V gene TRBV6-5, with D perhaps TRBD2 (6 bases). This CDR3 contains 14 residues. Germline values: CDR1 MNHEY, CDR2 SVGAGI.

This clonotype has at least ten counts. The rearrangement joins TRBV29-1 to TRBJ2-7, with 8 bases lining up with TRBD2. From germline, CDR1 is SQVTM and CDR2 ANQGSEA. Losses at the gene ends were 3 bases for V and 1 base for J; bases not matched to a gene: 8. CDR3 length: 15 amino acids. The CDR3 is CSVELAGGSSYEQYF. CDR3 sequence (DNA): TGCAGCGTTGAGTTGGCGGGAGGTTCTTCCTACGAGCAGTACTTC.